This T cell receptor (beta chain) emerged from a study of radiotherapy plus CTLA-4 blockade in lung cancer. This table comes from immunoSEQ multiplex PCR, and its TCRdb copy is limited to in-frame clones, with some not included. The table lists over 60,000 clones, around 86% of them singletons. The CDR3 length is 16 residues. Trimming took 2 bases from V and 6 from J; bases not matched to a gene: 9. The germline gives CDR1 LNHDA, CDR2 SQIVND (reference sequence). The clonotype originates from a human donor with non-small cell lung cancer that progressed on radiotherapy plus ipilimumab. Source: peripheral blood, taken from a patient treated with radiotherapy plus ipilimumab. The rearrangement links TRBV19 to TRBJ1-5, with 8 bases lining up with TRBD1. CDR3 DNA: TGTGCCAGTAGTATATTCGGCGGACAGGGCGGTCAGCCCCAGCATTTT. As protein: CASSIFGGQGGQPQHF.